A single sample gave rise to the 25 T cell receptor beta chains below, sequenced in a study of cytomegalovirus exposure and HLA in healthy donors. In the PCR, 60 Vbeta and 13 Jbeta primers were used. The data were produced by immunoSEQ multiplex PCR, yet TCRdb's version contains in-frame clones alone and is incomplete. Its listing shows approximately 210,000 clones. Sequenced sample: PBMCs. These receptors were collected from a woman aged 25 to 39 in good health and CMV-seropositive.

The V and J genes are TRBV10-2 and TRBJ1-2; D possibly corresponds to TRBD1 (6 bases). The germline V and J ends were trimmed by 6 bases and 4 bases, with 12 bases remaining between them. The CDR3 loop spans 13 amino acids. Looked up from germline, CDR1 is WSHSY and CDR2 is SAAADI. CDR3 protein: CASRGAFTYGYTF. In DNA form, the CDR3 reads TGCGCCAGCAGGGGGGCCTTCACCTATGGCTACACCTTC.

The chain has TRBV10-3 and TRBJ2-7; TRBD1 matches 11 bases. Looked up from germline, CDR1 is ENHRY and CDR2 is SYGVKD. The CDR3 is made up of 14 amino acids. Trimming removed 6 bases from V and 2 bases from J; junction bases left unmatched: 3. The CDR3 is CAIRGQGDAYEQYF. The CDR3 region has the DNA TGTGCCATCAGGGGACAGGGGGACGCCTACGAGCAGTACTTC.

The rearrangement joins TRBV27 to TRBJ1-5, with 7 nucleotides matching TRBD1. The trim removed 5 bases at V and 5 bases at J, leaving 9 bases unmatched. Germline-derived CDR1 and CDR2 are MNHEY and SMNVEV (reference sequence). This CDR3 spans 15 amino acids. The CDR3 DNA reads TGTGCCAGCAGTCCCTATGACAGGGTTGATCAGCCCCAGCATTTT. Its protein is CASSPYDRVDQPQHF.

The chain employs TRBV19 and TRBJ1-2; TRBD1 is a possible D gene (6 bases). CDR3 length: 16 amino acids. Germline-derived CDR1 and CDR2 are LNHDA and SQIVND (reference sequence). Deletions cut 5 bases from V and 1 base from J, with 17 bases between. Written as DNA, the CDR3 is TGTGCCAGTAGTTCTCCGGGACACCGTATTAACTATGGCTACACCTTC. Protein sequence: CASSSPGHRINYGYTF.

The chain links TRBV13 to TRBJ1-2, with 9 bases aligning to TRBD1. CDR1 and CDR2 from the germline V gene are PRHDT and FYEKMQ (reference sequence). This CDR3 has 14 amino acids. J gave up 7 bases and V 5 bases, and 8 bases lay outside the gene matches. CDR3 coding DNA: TGTGCCAGCAGCCCCGGACAGGGGACGCTTGGCTACACCTTC. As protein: CASSPGQGTLGYTF.

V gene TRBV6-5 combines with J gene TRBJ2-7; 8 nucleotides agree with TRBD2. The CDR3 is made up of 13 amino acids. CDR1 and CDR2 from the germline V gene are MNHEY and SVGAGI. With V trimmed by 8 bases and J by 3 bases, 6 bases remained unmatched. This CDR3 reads CASGAGVGYEQYF. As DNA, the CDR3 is TGTGCCAGCGGAGCGGGAGTTGGCTACGAGCAGTACTTC.

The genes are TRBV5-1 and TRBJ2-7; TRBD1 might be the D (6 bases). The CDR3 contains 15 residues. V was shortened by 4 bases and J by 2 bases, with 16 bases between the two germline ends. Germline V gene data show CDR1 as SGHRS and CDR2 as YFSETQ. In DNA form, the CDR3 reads TGCGCCAGCAGCCGAACTCTACAGGGAGCCTACGAGCAGTACTTC. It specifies CASSRTLQGAYEQYF.

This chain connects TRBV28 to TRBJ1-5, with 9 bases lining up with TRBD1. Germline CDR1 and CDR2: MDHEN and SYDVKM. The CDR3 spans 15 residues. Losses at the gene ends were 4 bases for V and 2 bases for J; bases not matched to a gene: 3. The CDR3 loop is CASSWGTGRNQPQHF. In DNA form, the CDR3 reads TGTGCCAGCAGTTGGGGGACAGGGCGCAATCAGCCCCAGCATTTT.

CDR3: CASSLEGLSGSSYEQYF. The CDR3 region has the DNA TGTGCCAGCAGCTTAGAAGGCCTGAGCGGGAGCTCCTACGAGCAGTACTTC. The chain combines TRBV11-2 with TRBJ2-7, with 8 positions matching TRBD2. The CDR3 length is 17 residues. Trimming cost V 0 bases and J 0 bases; bases outside gene matches: 7. CDR1 SGHAT and CDR2 FQNNGV come from the germline V gene. The full variable domain, rest sourced from reference TRBV11-2 and TRBJ2-7, is EAGVAQSPRYKIIEKRQSVAFWCNPISGHATLYWYQQILGQGPKLLIQFQNNGVVDDSQLPKDRFSAERLKGVDSTLKIQPAKLEDSAVYLCASSLEGLSGSSYEQYFGPGTRLTVT.

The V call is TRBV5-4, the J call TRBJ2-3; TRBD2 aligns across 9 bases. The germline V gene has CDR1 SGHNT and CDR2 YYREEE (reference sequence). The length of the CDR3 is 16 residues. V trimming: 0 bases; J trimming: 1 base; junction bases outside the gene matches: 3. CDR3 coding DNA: TGTGCCAGCAGCTTGGCCTTAGCGGGAGGCACAGATACGCAGTATTTT. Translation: CASSLALAGGTDTQYF. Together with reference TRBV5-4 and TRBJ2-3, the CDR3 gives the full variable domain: ETGVTQSPTHLIKTRGQQVTLRCSSQSGHNTVSWYQQALGQGPQFIFQYYREEENGRGNFPPRFSGLQFPNYSSELNVNALELDDSALYLCASSLALAGGTDTQYFGPGTRLTVL.

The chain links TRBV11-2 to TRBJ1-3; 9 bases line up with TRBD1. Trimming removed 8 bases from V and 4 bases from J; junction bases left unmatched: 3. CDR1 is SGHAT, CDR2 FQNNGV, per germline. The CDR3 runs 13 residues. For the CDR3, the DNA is TGTGCCAGCGGGGGACAGGGCGGAAACACCATATATTTT. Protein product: CASGGQGGNTIYF.

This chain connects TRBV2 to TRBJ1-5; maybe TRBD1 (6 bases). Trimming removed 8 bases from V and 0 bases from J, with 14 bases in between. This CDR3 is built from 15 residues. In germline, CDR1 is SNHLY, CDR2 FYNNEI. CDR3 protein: CASHRELYSNQPQHF. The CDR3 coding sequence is TGTGCCAGCCACAGGGAACTCTATAGCAATCAGCCCCAGCATTTT.

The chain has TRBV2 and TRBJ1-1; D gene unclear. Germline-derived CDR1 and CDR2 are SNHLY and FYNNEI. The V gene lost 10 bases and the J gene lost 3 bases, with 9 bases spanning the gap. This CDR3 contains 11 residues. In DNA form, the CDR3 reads TGTGCCATGACACAGTACACTGAAGCTTTCTTT. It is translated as CAMTQYTEAFF. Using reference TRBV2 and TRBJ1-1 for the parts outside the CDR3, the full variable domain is EPEVTQTPSHQVTQMGQEVILRCVPISNHLYFYWYRQILGQKVEFLVSFYNNEISEKSEIFDDQFSVERPDGSNFTLKIRSTKLEDSAMYFCAMTQYTEAFFGQGTRLTVV.

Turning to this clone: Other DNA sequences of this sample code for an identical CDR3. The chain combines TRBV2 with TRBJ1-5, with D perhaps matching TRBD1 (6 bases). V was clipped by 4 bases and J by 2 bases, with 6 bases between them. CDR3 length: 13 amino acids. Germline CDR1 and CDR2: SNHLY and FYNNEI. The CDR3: CASSGQGNQPQHF. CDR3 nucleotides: TGTGCCAGCAGTGGACAGGGCAATCAGCCCCAGCATTTT.

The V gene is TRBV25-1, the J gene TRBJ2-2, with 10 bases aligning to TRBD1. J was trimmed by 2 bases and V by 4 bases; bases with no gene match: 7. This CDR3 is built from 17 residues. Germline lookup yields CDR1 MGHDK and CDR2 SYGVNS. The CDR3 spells CASSARQGAHNTGELFF. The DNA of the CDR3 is TGTGCCAGCAGTGCCCGACAGGGGGCGCACAACACCGGGGAGCTGTTTTTT.

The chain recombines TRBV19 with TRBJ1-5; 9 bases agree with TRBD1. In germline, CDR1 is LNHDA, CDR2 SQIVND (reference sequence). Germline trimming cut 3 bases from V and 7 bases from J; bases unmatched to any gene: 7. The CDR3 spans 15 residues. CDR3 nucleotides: TGTGCCAGTAGTATCGGAGGACAGGGGATACAGCCCCAGCATTTT. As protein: CASSIGGQGIQPQHF.

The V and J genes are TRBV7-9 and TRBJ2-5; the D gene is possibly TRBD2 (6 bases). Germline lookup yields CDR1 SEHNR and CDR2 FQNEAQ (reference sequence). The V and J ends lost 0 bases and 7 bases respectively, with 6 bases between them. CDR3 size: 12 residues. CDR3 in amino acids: CASSLARGTQYF. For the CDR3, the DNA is TGTGCCAGCAGCTTAGCGCGGGGGACCCAGTACTTC.

CDR3 sequence (DNA): TGTGCCAGTAGTATAGGGGGACAGGGGCCGTGGCCCCAGCATTTT. This translates into CASSIGGQGPWPQHF. The rearrangement links TRBV19 to TRBJ1-5, with 10 positions matching TRBD1. This CDR3 is built from 15 residues. V was clipped by 1 base and J by 9 bases; unmatched bases: 6. CDR1 is LNHDA, CDR2 SQIVND, per germline (reference sequence).

The CDR3 loop is CASSSDRGGANTEAFF. The CDR3 DNA is TGTGCCAGCAGCTCCGACAGAGGAGGGGCGAACACTGAAGCTTTCTTT. The chain couples TRBV5-8 to TRBJ1-1, with D perhaps matching TRBD1 (5 bases). The germline gives CDR1 SGHTS, CDR2 YDEGEE. The CDR3 spans 16 residues. V was trimmed by 3 bases and J by 1 base, leaving 16 bases between them. Supplemented by reference TRBV5-8 and TRBJ1-1, the full variable domain reads EAGVTQSPTHLIKTRGQQATLRCSPISGHTSVYWYQQALGLGLQFLLWYDEGEERNRGNFPPRFSGRQFPNYSSELNVNALELEDSALYLCASSSDRGGANTEAFFGQGTRLTVV.

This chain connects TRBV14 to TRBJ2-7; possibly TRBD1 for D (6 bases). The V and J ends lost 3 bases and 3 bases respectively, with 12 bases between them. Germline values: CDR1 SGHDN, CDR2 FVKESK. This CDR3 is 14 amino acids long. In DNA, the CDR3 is TGTGCCAGCAGCCACGGACAGCGAGACTACGAGCAGTACTTC. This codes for CASSHGQRDYEQYF.

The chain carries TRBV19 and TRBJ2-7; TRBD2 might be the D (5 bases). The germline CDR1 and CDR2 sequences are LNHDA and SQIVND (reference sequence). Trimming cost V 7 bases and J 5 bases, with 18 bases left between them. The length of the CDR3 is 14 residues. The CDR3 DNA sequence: TGTGCCAGTATGGGAGACACCGGCACCCACGAGCAGTACTTC. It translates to CASMGDTGTHEQYF. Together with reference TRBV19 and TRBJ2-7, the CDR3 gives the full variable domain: DGGITQSPKYLFRKEGQNVTLSCEQNLNHDAMYWYRQDPGQGLRLIYYSQIVNDFQKGDIAEGYSVSREKKESFPLTVTSAQKNPTAFYLCASMGDTGTHEQYFGPGTRLTVT.

The CDR3, as DNA: TGTGCCAGTAGTGAGAGGGTCCTTAACTATGGCTACACCTTC. This sequence encodes CASSERVLNYGYTF. This chain joins TRBV19 and TRBJ1-2; no reliable D call. The germline CDR1 and CDR2 sequences are LNHDA and SQIVND (reference sequence). The CDR3 has 14 amino acids. V was shortened by 5 bases and J by 1 base, with 11 bases between the two germline ends.

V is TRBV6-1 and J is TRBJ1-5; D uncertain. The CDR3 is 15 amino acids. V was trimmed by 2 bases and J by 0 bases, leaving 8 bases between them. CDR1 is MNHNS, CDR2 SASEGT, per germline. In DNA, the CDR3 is TGTGCCAGCAGTGAACGCAGGCGTAGCAATCAGCCCCAGCATTTT. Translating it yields CASSERRRSNQPQHF.

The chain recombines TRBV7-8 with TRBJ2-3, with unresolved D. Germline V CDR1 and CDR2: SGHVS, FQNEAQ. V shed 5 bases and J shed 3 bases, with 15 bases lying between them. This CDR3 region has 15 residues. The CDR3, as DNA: TGTGCCAGCAGCCCCAGACCAATACAGACAGATACGCAGTATTTT. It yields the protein CASSPRPIQTDTQYF.

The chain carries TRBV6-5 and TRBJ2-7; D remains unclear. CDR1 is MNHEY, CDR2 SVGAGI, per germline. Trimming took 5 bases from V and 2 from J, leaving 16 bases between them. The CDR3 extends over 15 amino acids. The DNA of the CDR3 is TGTGCCAGCAGTATACTCAGAAGCGAGGCCTACGAGCAGTACTTC. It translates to CASSILRSEAYEQYF.